This T cell receptor (beta chain) was retrieved from a study of technical replicates of blood from several donors. Repertoires were generated with immunoSEQ multiplex PCR, while TCRdb's copy carries only in-frame clones and drops some. Among under 80,000 clones, around nine tenths were seen once, and the ten largest hold about 5%. This CDR3 has 14 residues. Germline loops: CDR1 SGHTA, CDR2 FQGNSA. The trim removed 6 bases at V and 2 bases at J, leaving 3 bases unmatched. Sequencing was carried out using PBMCs. The source of this sequence is a human donor in good health. Some clones in this sample may be carry-over from other donors' samples. J is TRBJ2-7 and V is TRBV7-2, with 11 bases lining up with TRBD2. In DNA form, the CDR3 reads TGTGCCAGCAGTTTACTAGCGGGAGCCTACGAGCAGTACTTC. This codes for CASSLLAGAYEQYF.